The 14 T cell receptor beta chains presented below share a single source sample, sequenced in a study of T cell clonality in common variable immunodeficiency. TCRdb's copy holds only in-frame clones and misses some; the assay was immunoSEQ multiplex PCR. The repertoire has 50,000 or so clones, none seen only once; the ten largest take 3% to 3.5%. The sequencing sample was made of peripheral blood mononuclear cells. These receptors all stem from a person aged 18-70 years in good health.

The table lists this clone with many counts. The read ends 3 residues early relative to the CDR3; the germline J gene fills the gap. The chain is built from TRBV14 and TRBJ1-2, with a tentative D call TRBD1 (6 bases). V was cut by 3 bases and J by 5 bases, with 10 bases left in between. CDR3 length equals 13 residues. Germline V gives CDR1 SGHDN, CDR2 FVKESK. The CDR3 protein is CASSQGRGYGYTF. CDR3 DNA, as far as it was read: TGTGCCAGCAGCCAGGGCAGGGGTTATGGC.

This clone was picked up a small number of times. The read ends 3 residues early relative to the CDR3; the germline J gene fills the gap. The chain carries TRBV30 and TRBJ1-5, with 9 bases that match TRBD1. Germline V lookup: CDR1 GTSNPN, CDR2 SVGIG (reference sequence). There are 13 residues in the CDR3. The ends lost 3 bases at V and 6 bases at J; junction bases unmatched: 3. The chain's CDR3 is CAWSDRGGQPQHF. Partial CDR3 DNA: TGTGCCTGGAGCGACAGGGGGGGTCAGCCC.

This clone came up many times. The CDR3 spells CASSLSRTGGNEQFF. The CDR3 DNA, read in part, is TGTGCCAGCAGCTTAAGTAGGACAGGGGGTAATGAG. The J gene is TRBJ2-1, the V gene TRBV7-2, with TRBD1 matching 10 bases. The read stops 3 residues short of the end of the CDR3; the missing end is completed from the germline J gene. The CDR3 has 15 residues. Germline V gene sequence: CDR1 SGHTA, CDR2 FQGNSA. V lost 2 bases, J lost 7 bases, and 5 bases stayed unmatched.

In its sample, this clone was seen many times. The CDR3 end falls 3 residues outside the read, so it is completed with the germline J gene. The chain recombines TRBV19 with TRBJ2-2; 12 positions match TRBD2. The CDR3 loop spans 16 amino acids. The germline CDR1 and CDR2 sequences are LNHDA and SQIVND (reference sequence). Unmatched junction bases numbered 3, after V lost 4 bases and J lost 3 bases. The DNA read from the CDR3 is TGTGCCAGTAGTAGTCTAGCGGGAGGGGACACCGGGGAG. Its translation is CASSSLAGGDTGE. The full CDR3 reads CASSSLAGGDTGELFF.

This clone was seen many times. The sequence runs out 3 residues before the end of the CDR3; the remainder is reconstructed from the germline J gene. This chain joins TRBV7-8 and TRBJ2-1; 9 nucleotides agree with TRBD2. This CDR3 region has 15 residues. The junction had 4 bases not matched to a gene; V was cut back by 3 bases and J by 4 bases. The germline gives CDR1 SGHVS, CDR2 FQNEAQ. CDR3 bases read: TGTGCCAGCAGCTTTAGCGGGAGCGGGTACAATGAG. Residues: CASSFSGSGYNE. The complete CDR3 reads CASSFSGSGYNEQFF.

There are many counts of this clone. The CDR3 end is not reached by the read, which stops 3 residues before it; the germline J gene fills it in. This chain links TRBV5-1 with TRBJ2-1, with 9 bases matching TRBD2. The CDR3 covers 15 residues. Germline V gene sequence: CDR1 SGHRS, CDR2 YFSETQ. V was clipped by 2 bases and J by 4 bases; unmatched bases: 4. CDR3 residues: CASSFSGSGYNEQFF. The part of the CDR3 DNA that was read is TGCGCCAGCAGCTTTAGCGGGAGTGGGTACAATGAG.

This clone has a count of ten or more. The read gets to within 3 residues of the CDR3 end, and the germline J gene fills in the rest. The genes are TRBV7-8 and TRBJ1-1; the D gene is possibly TRBD1 (6 bases). Per germline, CDR1 SGHVS and CDR2 FQNEAQ. The CDR3 totals 16 residues. The V gene lost 5 bases and the J gene lost 0 bases, with 16 bases spanning the gap. CDR3 protein: CASSPRTDTVNTEAFF. The covered CDR3 bases are TGTGCCAGCAGCCCCAGGACAGATACTGTGAACACTGAA. The whole variable domain, filled in from reference TRBV7-8 and TRBJ1-1, reads GAGVSQSPRYKVAKRGQDVALRCDPISGHVSLFWYQQALGQGPEFLTYFQNEAQLDKSGLPSDRFFAERPEGSVSTLKIQRTQQEDSAVYLCASSPRTDTVNTEAFFGQGTRLTVV.

The sample holds many counts of this clone. Sequence at one end of the junction differs from germline and may be a read error. The missing CDR3 end, 3 residues past where the read stops, is filled in from the germline J gene. The V gene is TRBV4-2, the J gene TRBJ1-3, with D uncertain. This CDR3 has 16 amino acids. Germline CDR1 reads LGHNA; CDR2 reads YNFKEQ. The CDR3 here is CASSQALARSGNTIYF. CDR3 DNA, as far as it was read: TGCGCCAGCAGCCAAGCCTTGGCTCGCTCTGGAAACACC.

This clone was seen ten or more times. The read gets to within 3 residues of the CDR3 end, and the germline J gene fills in the rest. The chain uses TRBV7-9 and TRBJ2-7; 8 bases agree with TRBD2. Germline V gene data show CDR1 as SEHNR and CDR2 as FQNEAQ (reference sequence). Trimming took 6 bases from V and 3 from J; bases not matched to a gene: 1. The CDR3 has 12 residues. The sequenced CDR3 bases are TGTGCCAGCAGGAGCGGGAGCTACGAG. Its translation is CASRSGSYE. The complete CDR3 reads CASRSGSYEQYF.

This clone appeared a few times. Read coverage stops 3 residues before the CDR3 terminus; the germline J gene supplies the remainder. J is TRBJ1-5 and V is TRBV19, with 7 bases lining up with TRBD1. The CDR3 covers 15 residues. CDR1 and CDR2 from the germline V gene are LNHDA and SQIVND (reference sequence). V lost 3 bases to trimming and J lost 3 bases; unmatched junction nucleotides: 5. CDR3 DNA (partial): TGTGCCAGTAGTATCAGACAGGGCCTCAATCAGCCC. It specifies CASSIRQGLNQP. The entire CDR3 sequence reads CASSIRQGLNQPQHF.

This clone was seen repeatedly, ten times or more. Incomplete CDR3 DNA: TGCAGCGTTGCCCCGGGGGTCCAAGAGACC. This codes for CSVAPGVQET. The full CDR3 is CSVAPGVQETQYF. V gene TRBV29-1 combines with J gene TRBJ2-5, with a weak D call TRBD2 (6 bases). The read comes to an end 3 residues before the CDR3 does, leaving the germline J gene to fill in the end. The germline gives CDR1 SQVTM, CDR2 ANQGSEA. The CDR3 is 13 residues long. Trimming took off 4 bases at V and 1 base at J, with 10 bases between the two ends.

This clone was detected many times. Coverage ceases 3 residues before the CDR3 finishes, and the germline J gene fills in the end. The rearrangement joins TRBV18 to TRBJ1-4; D might be TRBD1 (5 bases). V was trimmed by 3 bases and J by 10 bases, leaving 18 bases between them. There are 15 residues in the CDR3. Germline assignment: CDR1 KGHSH and CDR2 LQKENI. Incomplete CDR3 DNA: TGTGCCAGCTCACCGCTCGAGGGGCCCCGCGGAAAA. This gives the protein CASSPLEGPRGK. The CDR3 as a whole reads CASSPLEGPRGKLFF.

This clone was seen repeatedly, ten times or more. The CDR3 is cut off 3 residues early in the read; its end comes from the germline J gene. This rearrangement joins TRBV30 to TRBJ2-1; weak D call: TRBD2 (7 bases). Per germline, CDR1 GTSNPN and CDR2 SVGIG (reference sequence). CDR3 length: 14 residues. Trimming removed 0 bases at V and 8 bases at J, with 14 bases between. The CDR3 sequence: CAWSVGGPRDEQFF. The CDR3 DNA, read in part, is TGTGCCTGGAGTGTGGGGGGGCCGAGGGATGAG.

This clone showed up many times. The read gets to within 3 residues of the CDR3 end, and the germline J gene fills in the rest. Within the sample, other DNA sequences also encode this same CDR3. The rearrangement links TRBV29-1 to TRBJ1-2, with 7 bases identical to TRBD1. CDR1 is SQVTM, CDR2 ANQGSEA, per germline. This CDR3 comprises 12 residues. The CDR3 bases that were read are TGCAGTGTTTCAGGGGGGAACTATGGC. As protein: CSVSGGNYG. The entire CDR3 is CSVSGGNYGYTF.